These 29 T cell receptor beta chains originate from one sample sequenced in a study of cytomegalovirus exposure and HLA in healthy donors. Data came from immunoSEQ multiplex PCR; TCRdb stores just in-frame clones and leaves some out. The sample records about 130,000 clones, roughly four fifths being singletons. The sample was PBMCs. These receptors were taken from a man under 40 in good health and CMV-seropositive.

This chain uses TRBV5-6 with TRBJ2-1, with D possibly TRBD1 on 6 matching bases. CDR3 length equals 15 residues. V lost 5 bases and J lost 4, with 16 bases in between. CDR1 and CDR2 (germline): SGHDT, YYEEEE. This CDR3 reads CASSYDRFAYNEQFF. Written as DNA, the CDR3 is TGTGCCAGCAGTTACGACAGGTTCGCTTACAATGAGCAGTTCTTC.

The rearrangement links TRBV15 to TRBJ2-1; D may be TRBD2 (6 bases). Trimming shortened V by 4 bases and J by 2 bases, and 15 bases separated the two germline ends. CDR3 size: 16 residues. CDR1 and CDR2 from the germline V gene are LNHNV and YYDKDF (reference sequence). The DNA for the CDR3 is TGTGCCACCAGCAAGGATAATAGCGGAACCTACAATGAGCAGTTCTTC. Protein sequence: CATSKDNSGTYNEQFF.

The genes are TRBV5-1 and TRBJ2-5; a possible D gene is TRBD1 (6 bases). CDR1 SGHRS and CDR2 YFSETQ come from the germline V gene. The CDR3 consists of 15 residues. Trimming removed 2 bases at V and 4 bases at J, with 15 bases between. CDR3 DNA: TGCGCCAGCAGCTTATCAGGGGCTCGTATAGAGACCCAGTACTTC. Protein product: CASSLSGARIETQYF.

The V and J genes are TRBV4-1 and TRBJ1-2; D gene unclear. The CDR3 is made up of 14 amino acids. Germline V gene data show CDR1 as MGHRA and CDR2 as YSYEKL. V gave up 0 bases and J gave up 5 bases, with 10 bases separating them. CDR3 protein: CASSQDSGRYGYTF. CDR3 DNA sequence: TGCGCCAGCAGCCAAGATTCAGGCCGATATGGCTACACCTTC.

The chain links TRBV6-1 to TRBJ2-7; D gene uncertain. V lost 7 bases and J 3 bases, leaving 13 bases between the germline ends. This CDR3 comprises 13 residues. Germline lookup yields CDR1 MNHNS and CDR2 SASEGT. The CDR3 protein is CASKRGRIYEQYF. In nucleotides, the CDR3 is TGTGCCAGCAAGCGCGGCCGGATCTACGAGCAGTACTTC.

The chain has TRBV11-2 and TRBJ2-5; 11 nucleotides agree with TRBD2. The trim removed 1 base at V and 1 base at J, leaving 8 bases unmatched. The V gene's germline CDR1 is SGHAT and CDR2 FQNNGV. The CDR3 runs 18 residues. The CDR3 loop reads CASSLGQLAGEGQETQYF. The DNA for the CDR3 is TGTGCCAGCAGCTTAGGCCAACTAGCGGGAGAGGGCCAAGAGACCCAGTACTTC.

The chain combines TRBV7-9 with TRBJ2-1, with TRBD2 identical over 15 bases. Germline-derived CDR1 and CDR2 are SEHNR and FQNEAQ (reference sequence). Germline trimming cut 3 bases from V and 1 base from J; bases unmatched to any gene: 7. The CDR3 spans 19 residues. The CDR3 spells CASSFPGLAGGLSYNEQFF. The CDR3, as DNA: TGTGCCAGCAGCTTTCCGGGACTAGCGGGGGGCCTGTCCTACAATGAGCAGTTCTTC.

The chain combines TRBV10-3 with TRBJ1-1, with no clear D. Trimming left V 2 bases short and J 2 bases short, with 3 bases between. Germline V lookup: CDR1 ENHRY, CDR2 SYGVKD. The CDR3 covers 12 residues. CDR3 DNA sequence: TGTGCCATCAGTGAGACAAACACTGAAGCTTTCTTT. Protein product: CAISETNTEAFF.

A single count supports this clone. This chain uses TRBV27 with TRBJ2-1, with D possibly TRBD2 on 7 matching bases. Trimming stripped 7 bases from V and 4 bases from J, with 20 bases between. The CDR3 is 16 residues long. CDR1 and CDR2 from the germline V gene are MNHEY and SMNVEV (reference sequence). The CDR3 DNA reads as TGTGCCAGCACCCCCACCGCGGGGGCGTCTTACAATGAGCAGTTCTTC. Protein product: CASTPTAGASYNEQFF.

The chain couples TRBV5-6 to TRBJ2-1; D perhaps matches TRBD1 (5 bases). The germline V and J ends were trimmed by 0 bases and 1 base, with 8 bases remaining between them. This CDR3 spans 15 amino acids. Germline V gene sequence: CDR1 SGHDT, CDR2 YYEEEE. For the CDR3, the DNA is TGTGCCAGCAGCTTGGAGGGGAAGTCCTACAATGAGCAGTTCTTC. The encoded protein is CASSLEGKSYNEQFF. The full variable domain, rest sourced from reference TRBV5-6 and TRBJ2-1, is DAGVTQSPTHLIKTRGQQVTLRCSPKSGHDTVSWYQQALGQGPQFIFQYYEEEERQRGNFPDRFSGHQFPNYSSELNVNALLLGDSALYLCASSLEGKSYNEQFFGPGTRLTVL.

V gene TRBV19 combines with J gene TRBJ1-2; D remains ambiguous. V was pared by 6 bases and J by 3 bases, with 8 bases between. There are 12 residues in the CDR3. The germline gives CDR1 LNHDA, CDR2 SQIVND (reference sequence). CDR3 protein: CASSEVDYGYTF. The CDR3 nucleotides read TGTGCCAGTAGCGAGGTAGACTATGGCTACACCTTC.

The CDR3 coding sequence is TGTGCCAGCAGCTTAGGGCCGACAGGGGGCAATCAGCCCCAGCATTTT. This gives the protein CASSLGPTGGNQPQHF. The chain is built from TRBV7-2 and TRBJ1-5, with 8 bases aligning to TRBD1. The CDR3 totals 16 residues. V was clipped by 1 base and J by 2 bases; unmatched bases: 4. Germline CDR1 reads SGHTA; CDR2 reads FQGNSA.

This chain links TRBV5-1 with TRBJ1-2; maybe TRBD1 (5 bases). CDR3 size: 13 residues. From germline, CDR1 is SGHRS and CDR2 YFSETQ. V was clipped by 1 base and J by 7 bases, with 11 bases between them. Here the CDR3 DNA reads TGCGCCAGCAGCTTGCCCGACAGAGGTGGCTACACCTTC. As protein: CASSLPDRGGYTF.

The chain carries TRBV19 and TRBJ2-7, with TRBD1 identical over 8 bases. In germline, CDR1 is LNHDA, CDR2 SQIVND (reference sequence). CDR3 length equals 13 residues. The V gene end was trimmed by 7 bases and the J gene end by 3 bases; junction bases not matched to a gene: 5. The DNA for the CDR3 is TGTGCCAGTACCGGACAGGGAGACTACGAGCAGTACTTC. Its translation is CASTGQGDYEQYF.

The chain joins TRBV30 to TRBJ1-1, with a weak D call TRBD1 (6 bases). Germline V CDR1 and CDR2: GTSNPN, SVGIG (reference sequence). Trimming took 5 bases from V and 1 from J, leaving 8 bases between them. CDR3 length equals 12 residues. CDR3: CAWEDRNTEAFF. CDR3 nucleotide sequence: TGTGCCTGGGAGGACAGGAACACTGAAGCTTTCTTT.

The chain links TRBV2 to TRBJ1-5, with 8 positions matching TRBD1. Losses at the gene ends were 6 bases for V and 4 bases for J; bases not matched to a gene: 5. The CDR3 spans 14 residues. CDR1 SNHLY and CDR2 FYNNEI come from the germline V gene. The CDR3 reads CASSGDRGNQPQHF. CDR3 DNA: TGTGCCAGCAGCGGAGACAGGGGTAATCAGCCCCAGCATTTT.

In this sample, this clone turned up a few times. The chain couples TRBV18 to TRBJ1-2, with 7 bases fitting TRBD1. CDR1 is KGHSH and CDR2 is LQKENI in the germline V gene. The CDR3 has 16 amino acids. V was clipped by 4 bases and J by 4 bases; unmatched bases: 12. The CDR3 protein is CASSQNDRAWGYGYTF. CDR3 DNA: TGTGCCAGCTCACAAAATGACAGGGCGTGGGGCTATGGCTACACCTTC.

This clone has only one observation. The chain employs TRBV2 and TRBJ2-2, with D perhaps matching TRBD1 (5 bases). The CDR3 covers 14 residues. Germline V gene sequence: CDR1 SNHLY, CDR2 FYNNEI. Trimming stripped 5 bases from V and 1 base from J, with 8 bases between. CDR3 residues: CASSSDRNTGELFF. CDR3 coding DNA: TGTGCCAGCAGTTCCGACAGGAACACCGGGGAGCTGTTTTTT.

The rearrangement uses TRBV4-1 and TRBJ2-3, with 8 bases aligning to TRBD2. Germline V gene sequence: CDR1 MGHRA, CDR2 YSYEKL. This CDR3 has 17 amino acids. Trimming cost V 0 bases and J 6 bases; bases outside gene matches: 11. CDR3: CASSQDPSGSPGDTQYF. The CDR3 DNA reads TGCGCCAGCAGCCAAGATCCCAGCGGGAGCCCCGGTGATACGCAGTATTTT.

The chain recombines TRBV5-5 with TRBJ1-1; 7 nucleotides line up with TRBD1. Germline V CDR1 and CDR2: SGHKS, YYEKEE (reference sequence). This CDR3 region has 13 residues. Germline trimming cut 4 bases from V and 1 base from J; bases unmatched to any gene: 1. Here the CDR3 reads CASSRTGNTEAFF. The CDR3 bases are TGTGCCAGCAGCAGGACAGGGAACACTGAAGCTTTCTTT.

V and J are TRBV6-5 and TRBJ2-3; TRBD2 aligns across 8 bases. Germline CDR1 reads MNHEY; CDR2 reads SVGAGI. The junction had 8 bases not matched to a gene; V was cut back by 2 bases and J by 4 bases. This CDR3 is 16 amino acids long. In nucleotides, the CDR3 is TGTGCCAGCAGTTACGCGCGGGGGGCTACCCCAGATACGCAGTATTTT. It encodes CASSYARGATPDTQYF.

This chain links TRBV5-1 with TRBJ2-5; D may be TRBD2 (6 bases). With 5 bases removed from V and 1 base from J, the gap between germline ends came to 18 bases. Germline values: CDR1 SGHRS, CDR2 YFSETQ. CDR3 length: 16 amino acids. Here the CDR3 reads CASSYLRGGIQETQYF. CDR3 nucleotides: TGCGCCAGCAGTTACCTTCGGGGCGGGATCCAAGAGACCCAGTACTTC.

Regarding this clone: The same CDR3 also results from other DNA sequences found in this sample. DNA for the CDR3: TGCAGTGCCGGGAACTACAATGAGCAGTTCTTC. Its protein is CSAGNYNEQFF. This chain joins TRBV20-1 and TRBJ2-1; tentative D call: TRBD2 (5 bases). The V and J ends lost 6 bases and 3 bases respectively, with 6 bases between them. The CDR3 spans 11 residues. Germline V gene sequence: CDR1 DFQATT, CDR2 SNEGSKA (reference sequence).

Regarding this clone: Relative to the germline gene, one junction end is altered; a read error may explain this. V gene TRBV4-2 combines with J gene TRBJ1-2, with 7 positions matching TRBD1. Germline assignment: CDR1 LGHNA and CDR2 YNFKEQ. CDR3 size: 14 residues. The CDR3 DNA reads TGTGCCAGCAGACTCTATGACGGGACAGCGGAGCCTCACTTC. Translation gives CASRLYDGTAEPHF.

The V and J genes are TRBV9 and TRBJ1-2; TRBD1 aligns across 7 bases. Germline V gene data show CDR1 as SGDLS and CDR2 as YYNGEE. The ends lost 3 bases at V and 2 bases at J; junction bases unmatched: 4. This CDR3 is 14 amino acids long. The CDR3 DNA reads TGTGCCAGCAGCGCAGCAGGGGGGAACTATGGCTACACCTTC. As protein: CASSAAGGNYGYTF.

CDR3 nucleotide sequence: TGCGCCAGCAGTTTAGGACTAGCGGGGCTATACTCCTACGAGCAGTACTTC. Residues: CASSLGLAGLYSYEQYF. The chain employs TRBV5-1 and TRBJ2-7; 12 bases line up with TRBD2. The trim removed 5 bases at V and 0 bases at J, leaving 9 bases unmatched. Germline V gives CDR1 SGHRS, CDR2 YFSETQ. This CDR3 has 17 residues. The full variable domain, rest sourced from reference TRBV5-1 and TRBJ2-7, is KAGVTQTPRYLIKTRGQQVTLSCSPISGHRSVSWYQQTPGQGLQFLFEYFSETQRNKGNFPGRFSGRQFSNSRSEMNVSTLELGDSALYLCASSLGLAGLYSYEQYFGPGTRLTVT.

The genes are TRBV5-4 and TRBJ2-7; a possible D gene is TRBD2 (5 bases). V was trimmed by 5 bases and J by 5 bases, leaving 17 bases between them. The V gene's germline CDR1 is SGHNT and CDR2 YYREEE (reference sequence). This CDR3 is 14 amino acids long. CDR3 residues: CASRSMRGGNEQYF. The CDR3 region has the DNA TGTGCCAGCAGGTCCATGCGTGGAGGTAACGAGCAGTACTTC. The complete variable domain, with remaining parts taken from reference TRBV5-4 and TRBJ2-7, reads ETGVTQSPTHLIKTRGQQVTLRCSSQSGHNTVSWYQQALGQGPQFIFQYYREEENGRGNFPPRFSGLQFPNYSSELNVNALELDDSALYLCASRSMRGGNEQYFGPGTRLTVT.

V is TRBV19 and J is TRBJ2-1; TRBD1 agrees at 10 bases. Trimming at V came to 4 bases and at J to 6 bases, leaving 9 bases not matched to a gene. The CDR3 has 16 amino acids. The germline V gene has CDR1 LNHDA and CDR2 SQIVND (reference sequence). This chain's CDR3 is CASSTPRDRGFNEQFF. CDR3 in DNA: TGTGCCAGTAGTACCCCAAGGGACAGGGGTTTCAATGAGCAGTTCTTC.

The sample holds one count of this clone. The V and J genes are TRBV16 and TRBJ1-4; the D is unclear. V shed 2 bases and J shed 8 bases, with 6 bases lying between them. The CDR3 contains 12 residues. The germline V gene encodes CDR1 KGHSY and CDR2 FQNENV. The DNA of the CDR3 is TGTGCCAGCAGCCAAACGAGAGAAAAACTGTTTTTT. Its protein is CASSQTREKLFF.